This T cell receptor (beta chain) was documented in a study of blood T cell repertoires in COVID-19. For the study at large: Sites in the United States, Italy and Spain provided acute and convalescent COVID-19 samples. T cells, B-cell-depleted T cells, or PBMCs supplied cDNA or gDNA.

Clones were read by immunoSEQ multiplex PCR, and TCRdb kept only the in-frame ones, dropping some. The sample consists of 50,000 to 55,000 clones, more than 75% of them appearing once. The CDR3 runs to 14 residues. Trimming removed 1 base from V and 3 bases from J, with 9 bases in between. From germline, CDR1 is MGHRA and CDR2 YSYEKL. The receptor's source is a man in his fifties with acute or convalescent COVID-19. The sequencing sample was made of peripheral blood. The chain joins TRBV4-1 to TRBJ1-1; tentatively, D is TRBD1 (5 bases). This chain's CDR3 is CASSQGQSYTEAFF. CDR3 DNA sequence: TGCGCCAGCAGCCAAGGACAGTCTTACACTGAAGCTTTCTTT.